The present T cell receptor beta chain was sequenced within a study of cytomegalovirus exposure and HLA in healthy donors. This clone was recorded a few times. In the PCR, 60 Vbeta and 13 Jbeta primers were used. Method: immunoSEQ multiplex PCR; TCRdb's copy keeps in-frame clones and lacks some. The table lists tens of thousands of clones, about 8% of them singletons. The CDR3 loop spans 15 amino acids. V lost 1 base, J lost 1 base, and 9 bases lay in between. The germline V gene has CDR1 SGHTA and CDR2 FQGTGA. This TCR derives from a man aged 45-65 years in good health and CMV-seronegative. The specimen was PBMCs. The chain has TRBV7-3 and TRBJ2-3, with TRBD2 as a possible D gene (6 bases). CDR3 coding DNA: TGTGCCAGCAGCTTAAATACGGGGGGCACAGATACGCAGTATTTT. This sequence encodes CASSLNTGGTDTQYF.